The 18 T cell receptor beta chains in this list originate from one sample, sequenced in a study of T-cell reconstitution after alpha-beta-depleted transplantation in children. Unique molecular identifiers were used to barcode this TCRbeta library. MiXCR was run by TCRdb on the PCR reads, yielding one entry per CDR3 protein. The sample records around 250,000 distinct CDR3 sequences, 20% to 30% being singletons. Sample: PBMCs, taken before TCRalphabeta/CD19-depleted stem cell transplant. These receptors all stem from a girl aged 2 to 9 with Fanconi anemia, due to receive a stem cell transplant.

There are many counts of this clonotype. The J gene is TRBJ2-5, the V gene TRBV6-6, with no clear D. The CDR3 length is 13 residues. V shed 7 bases and J shed 1 base, with 10 bases lying between them. Germline V CDR1 and CDR2: MNHNY, SVGAGI (reference sequence). The CDR3 loop reads CASIRAPQETQYF. The CDR3, as DNA: TGTGCCAGCATAAGGGCCCCCCAAGAGACCCAGTACTTC.

This clonotype was counted ten times or more. The chain links TRBV5-1 to TRBJ2-1, with 7 bases lining up with TRBD2. V trimming: 0 bases; J trimming: 3 bases; junction bases outside the gene matches: 6. There are 16 residues in the CDR3. The germline CDR1 and CDR2 sequences are SGHRS and YFSETQ. Here the CDR3 DNA reads TGCGCCAGCAGCTTGGCCGGCGGGGGAGACTACAATGAGCAGTTCTTC. Translated: CASSLAGGGDYNEQFF.

This clonotype was counted many times. This rearrangement joins TRBV20-1 to TRBJ2-7, with TRBD1 matching 7 bases. CDR1 is DFQATT, CDR2 SNEGSKA, per germline (reference sequence). The CDR3 is 15 amino acids. Losses at the gene ends were 3 bases for V and 4 bases for J; bases not matched to a gene: 12. CDR3 nucleotide sequence: TGCAGTGCTAGTAATTCCGGGACAGCGAGGTACGAGCAGTACTTC. Its protein product is CSASNSGTARYEQYF.

V and J are TRBV7-3 and TRBJ2-5; 7 bases map to TRBD2. The length of the CDR3 is 12 residues. V shed 4 bases and J 7 bases; nucleotides not matched to a gene: 3. Germline values: CDR1 SGHTA, CDR2 FQGTGA. Written as DNA, the CDR3 is TGTGCCAGCAGCTCGGGGGGAGGGACCCAGTACTTC. This gives the protein CASSSGGGTQYF.

This clonotype was seen only a few times. Sequence at one end of the junction differs from germline and may be a read error. The V gene is TRBV20-1, the J gene TRBJ2-2; 12 bases fit TRBD2. The V gene's germline CDR1 is DFQATT and CDR2 SNEGSKA (reference sequence). The CDR3 spans 16 residues. CDR3 in amino acids: CCARDRTSGEAGELFF. As DNA, the CDR3 is TGCTGTGCTAGAGATCGGACTAGCGGGGAGGCCGGGGAGCTGTTTTTT.

The V call is TRBV20-1, the J call TRBJ2-7; perhaps TRBD2 as D (5 bases). Germline loops: CDR1 DFQATT, CDR2 SNEGSKA (reference sequence). Trimming removed 1 base at V and 3 bases at J, with 7 bases between. CDR3 length: 12 residues. CDR3 amino acids: CSARAGYYEQYF. For the CDR3, the DNA is TGCAGTGCTAGAGCGGGGTACTACGAGCAGTACTTC.

This clonotype appeared a few times. The gene calls are TRBV20-1 and TRBJ2-7; no clear D. Germline-derived CDR1 and CDR2 are DFQATT and SNEGSKA (reference sequence). V was pared by 6 bases and J by 0 bases, with 12 bases between. The CDR3 runs 13 residues. The CDR3 region is CSAPRPNSYEQYF. The CDR3 coding sequence is TGCAGTGCCCCGAGACCGAACTCCTACGAGCAGTACTTC.

The chain is built from TRBV5-1 and TRBJ1-4, with a weak D call TRBD1 (5 bases). V was cut by 5 bases and J by 2 bases, with 7 bases left in between. Germline CDR1 is SGHRS and CDR2 is YFSETQ. The CDR3 covers 13 residues. CDR3 sequence: CASRDTTNEKLFF. As DNA, the CDR3 is TGCGCCAGCAGGGACACCACTAATGAAAAACTGTTTTTT.

This clonotype was observed a few times. V is TRBV20-1 and J is TRBJ2-1, with D possibly being TRBD1 (5 bases). This CDR3 contains 16 residues. Germline V gene lookup returns CDR1 DFQATT and CDR2 SNEGSKA (reference sequence). The V end lost 7 bases, the J end lost 0 bases, and 19 bases lay between the germline ends. The DNA of the CDR3 is TGCAGTGTCCGAGGCCCCTCCACAGGCTCCTACAATGAGCAGTTCTTC. This translates into CSVRGPSTGSYNEQFF.

This chain links TRBV6-1 with TRBJ2-7; D uncertain. CDR3 length equals 13 residues. The V gene's germline CDR1 is MNHNS and CDR2 SASEGT. Trimming pared 3 bases from V and 2 bases from J, leaving 8 bases between. CDR3 sequence reads: CASSERTAYEQYF. CDR3 nucleotides: TGTGCCAGCAGTGAGAGAACAGCCTACGAGCAGTACTTC.

This clonotype showed up many times. The V gene is TRBV7-2, the J gene TRBJ2-1; 10 positions agree with TRBD2. The germline gives CDR1 SGHTA, CDR2 FQGNSA. Trimming at V came to 0 bases and at J to 7 bases, leaving 6 bases not matched to a gene. CDR3 length: 16 residues. The CDR3 is CASSLASSGGANEQFF. CDR3 nucleotides: TGTGCCAGCAGCTTAGCGTCCAGCGGGGGGGCTAATGAGCAGTTCTTC.

This clonotype has at least ten counts. This sequence joins TRBV29-1 and TRBJ1-1; D remains ambiguous. V was shortened by 7 bases and J by 3 bases, with 15 bases between the two germline ends. Germline CDR1 reads SQVTM; CDR2 reads ANQGSEA. This CDR3 comprises 13 residues. The CDR3 bases are TGCAGCGCGGAGGAGTGGGCGGACACTGAAGCTTTCTTT. This sequence encodes CSAEEWADTEAFF.

The genes are TRBV29-1 and TRBJ2-5; the D gene is possibly TRBD1 (6 bases). This CDR3 spans 13 amino acids. The V end was cut by 3 bases, the J end by 10 bases, with 18 bases between. Germline loops: CDR1 SQVTM, CDR2 ANQGSEA. The CDR3 here is CSVDWAAKGGQYF. The CDR3 DNA sequence: TGCAGCGTTGATTGGGCGGCCAAAGGGGGCCAGTACTTC.

This clonotype came up many times. This chain connects TRBV12-3 or TRBV12-4 to TRBJ1-2, with a possible D match to TRBD1 (5 bases). Deletions cut 6 bases from V and 8 bases from J, with 19 bases between. The length of the CDR3 is 14 residues. The CDR3 spells CASSLVGGVYGYTF. The CDR3 nucleotides are TGTGCCAGCAGCCTAGTCGGGGGAGTCTACGGCTACACCTTC.

Concerning this clonotype itself: This may stem from a read error, because a much larger clone lies one nucleotide away. This chain joins TRBV12-3 or TRBV12-4 and TRBJ2-3; no firm D call. With 5 bases removed from V and 0 bases from J, the gap between germline ends came to 6 bases. The length of the CDR3 is 13 residues. CDR3 region: CASSPESTDTQYF. CDR3 nucleotides: TGTGCCAGCAGTCCGGAGAGCACAGATACGCAGTATTTT.

The chain couples TRBV29-1 to TRBJ2-7; 8 positions agree with TRBD1. The V gene's germline CDR1 is SQVTM and CDR2 ANQGSEA. V lost 7 bases to trimming and J lost 4 bases; unmatched junction nucleotides: 9. The CDR3 totals 13 residues. The CDR3 bases are TGCAGCGGGGGAACAGGGGGACCATACGAGCAGTACTTC. Its protein product is CSGGTGGPYEQYF.

Many counts were recorded for this clonotype. This rearrangement joins TRBV25-1 to TRBJ1-5, with no clear D. Germline values: CDR1 MGHDK, CDR2 SYGVNS. The CDR3 spans 15 residues. V gave up 2 bases and J gave up 0 bases, with 8 bases separating them. The CDR3 spells CASSERRDSNQPQHF. CDR3 bases: TGTGCCAGCAGTGAAAGACGGGATAGCAATCAGCCCCAGCATTTT.

The rearrangement uses TRBV28 and TRBJ1-1; no clear D gene. V was clipped by 3 bases and J by 3 bases, with 14 bases between them. The germline V gene encodes CDR1 MDHEN and CDR2 SYDVKM. The CDR3 contains 15 residues. CDR3 coding DNA: TGTGCCAGCAGTTTGAGGGCCTTTTCGGACACTGAAGCTTTCTTT. Translated: CASSLRAFSDTEAFF.